This T cell receptor (beta chain) appears in the sequencing data of a study of cytomegalovirus exposure and HLA in healthy donors. Points from the study as a whole: Clonal expansion was found to be greater in HLA-associated TCR beta chains than in equally common others in a later analysis. Cytomegalovirus association was listed for 170 or so TCR beta chains.

A note on this clone: Its matching antigen is unknown.

This CDR3 spans 16 amino acids. CDR1 is MNHNY, CDR2 SVGAGI, per germline (reference sequence). With V trimmed by 7 bases and J by 4 bases, 16 bases remained unmatched. In the PCR, 60 Vbeta and 13 Jbeta primers were used. In the study's own analysis: A follow-up analysis tallied about 80 million unique TCR beta chains, roughly 11 million shared. Measured with immunoSEQ multiplex PCR; TCRdb has only the in-frame clones, and not every one. V, J and clone size derive from that table, while D and trimming were established from the DNA sequence. This table has fewer than 150,000 clones, over 75% appearing once.

Sequencing was done on a sample of PBMCs. This TCR derives from a man under 40 in good health and CMV-seronegative. The rearrangement joins TRBV6-6 to TRBJ2-7; 7 bases are shared with TRBD1. CDR3 sequence: CASTDSRQGVRYEQYF. The DNA of the CDR3 is TGTGCCAGCACTGACTCGCGGCAGGGGGTCAGATACGAGCAGTACTTC.